The 17 T cell receptor beta chains reported below all come from one sample, sequenced in a study of beta chain features in type 1 diabetes. Study results and limitations: Patients with Type 1 diabetes showed moderately but significantly shorter TCRB CDR3s in all four CD4+ subsets.

TCRB transcripts that were expressed got sequenced, as all of the isolated RNA had been reverse transcribed. Libraries were prepared by immunoSEQ multiplex PCR; TCRdb keeps only in-frame clonotypes and omits some of them. The sample contains a few hundred thousand clones, about 15% of which appear only once. These receptors are not linked to any known antigen. Material: naive CD4+ T cells from blood. Source of these receptors: a young man with type 1 diabetes.

This clone was seen more than once but under ten times. The CDR3 DNA is TGTGCCAGCAGCCAGAGACAGGGGACCCGCAATTCACCCCTCCACTTT. It encodes CASSQRQGTRNSPLHF. The chain employs TRBV7-2 and TRBJ1-6; TRBD1 aligns across 8 bases. CDR1 and CDR2 from the germline V gene are SGHTA and FQGNSA. The CDR3 has 16 amino acids. V was clipped by 5 bases and J by 7 bases; unmatched bases: 10.

This clone was seen a few times. The chain links TRBV19 to TRBJ2-1; maybe TRBD2 (5 bases). Germline assignment: CDR1 LNHDA and CDR2 SQIVND (reference sequence). V lost 4 bases and J lost 15, with 19 bases in between. The CDR3 length is 13 residues. The CDR3 reads CASSRGAYNEGFF. The DNA for the CDR3 is TGTGCCAGTAGTAGGGGTGCCTACAATGAGGGGTTCTTC.

The chain uses TRBV10-3 and TRBJ2-3, with 10 bases fitting TRBD2. There are 15 residues in the CDR3. Losses at the gene ends were 3 bases for V and 5 bases for J; bases not matched to a gene: 5. Germline values: CDR1 ENHRY, CDR2 SYGVKD. CDR3 protein: CAISEVAGGVDTQYF. The CDR3 DNA sequence: TGTGCCATCAGTGAAGTAGCGGGAGGAGTAGATACGCAGTATTTT.

This clone was counted between two and nine times. The chain carries TRBV7-2 and TRBJ2-5, with D tentatively TRBD2 (6 bases). This CDR3 region has 14 residues. The germline CDR1 and CDR2 sequences are SGHTA and FQGNSA. V shed 4 bases and J shed 3 bases, with 12 bases lying between them. CDR3: CASSYGTHKETQYF. In DNA form, the CDR3 reads TGTGCCAGCAGCTACGGGACTCACAAAGAGACCCAGTACTTC.

Comment on this clone: Additional DNA sequences in this sample encode the identical CDR3. CDR3 region: CASSLVGGNTEAFF. The CDR3 region has the DNA TGCGCCAGCAGCTTGGTCGGGGGAAACACTGAAGCTTTCTTT. This chain links TRBV5-1 with TRBJ1-1, with D perhaps TRBD1 (5 bases). V gave up 0 bases and J gave up 2 bases, with 8 bases separating them. Per the germline V gene, CDR1 is SGHRS and CDR2 is YFSETQ. CDR3 length: 14 residues.

This clone showed up just a few times. The chain combines TRBV5-1 with TRBJ2-1; weak D call: TRBD1 (6 bases). V lost 1 base, J lost 0 bases, and 14 bases lay in between. CDR3 size: 17 residues. Looked up from germline, CDR1 is SGHRS and CDR2 is YFSETQ. CDR3 nucleotide sequence: TGCGCCAGCAGCTTGCGGCTCAGGGGATCCTCCTACAATGAGCAGTTCTTC. Amino acid sequence: CASSLRLRGSSYNEQFF.

This clone was counted only a few times. The rearrangement joins TRBV5-1 to TRBJ2-2, with 9 bases lining up with TRBD1. The germline gives CDR1 SGHRS, CDR2 YFSETQ. The CDR3 runs 14 residues. The V gene end was trimmed by 4 bases and the J gene end by 3 bases; junction bases not matched to a gene: 1. In DNA form, the CDR3 reads TGCGCCAGCAGCGACAGGGGGGACACCGGGGAGCTGTTTTTT. It is translated as CASSDRGDTGELFF.

The chain has TRBV7-9 and TRBJ2-1, with D maybe TRBD1 (6 bases). V shed 1 base and J shed 6 bases, with 16 bases lying between them. The CDR3 spans 16 residues. CDR1 and CDR2 from the germline V gene are SEHNR and FQNEAQ (reference sequence). CDR3 bases: TGTGCCAGCAGCTTAGGTCAGGGGTCCCCTCTCAATGAGCAGTTCTTC. Encoded protein: CASSLGQGSPLNEQFF.

Here the CDR3 reads CAIRTQGGDTQYF. CDR3 nucleotide sequence: TGTGCCATCAGGACCCAGGGAGGTGATACGCAGTATTTT. V usage is TRBV10-3 and J usage is TRBJ2-3, with D possibly being TRBD2 (6 bases). Trimming stripped 6 bases from V and 6 bases from J, with 13 bases between. The CDR3 is 13 residues long. CDR1 and CDR2 (germline): ENHRY, SYGVKD.

The gene calls are TRBV30 and TRBJ1-5; D unresolved. CDR3 length: 14 amino acids. Per germline, CDR1 GTSNPN and CDR2 SVGIG (reference sequence). The V and J ends lost 1 base and 4 bases respectively, with 11 bases between them. The CDR3 loop reads CAWSAVSGNQPQHF. CDR3 coding DNA: TGTGCCTGGAGTGCAGTCTCAGGAAATCAGCCCCAGCATTTT. The full variable domain, rest sourced from reference TRBV30 and TRBJ1-5, is SQTIHQWPATLVQPVGSPLSLECTVEGTSNPNLYWYRQAAGRGLQLLFYSVGIGQISSEVPQNLSASRPQDRQFILSSKKLLLSDSGFYLCAWSAVSGNQPQHFGDGTRLSIL.

In its sample, this clone was seen a few times. The V gene is TRBV5-1, the J gene TRBJ2-1; 12 nucleotides match TRBD2. This CDR3 has 17 residues. J was trimmed by 8 bases and V by 2 bases; bases with no gene match: 11. Per germline, CDR1 SGHRS and CDR2 YFSETQ. As DNA, the CDR3 is TGCGCCAGCAGCTTCAATCCTAGCGGGGGGGCCGGGGATGAGCAGTTCTTC. It specifies CASSFNPSGGAGDEQFF.

This clone was seen a few times. The chain joins TRBV7-2 to TRBJ2-1; 11 positions agree with TRBD1. Germline V gives CDR1 SGHTA, CDR2 FQGNSA. CDR3 length: 16 amino acids. The V and J ends lost 5 bases and 2 bases, in that order; junction bases with no gene match: 5. The chain's CDR3 is CASSPRDRGAYNEQFF. CDR3 bases: TGTGCCAGCAGCCCCCGGGACAGGGGGGCCTACAATGAGCAGTTCTTC.

This clone appeared a few times. The genes are TRBV2 and TRBJ2-4, with unresolved D. V dropped 6 bases and J dropped 1 base, with 13 bases sitting between them. CDR1 is SNHLY and CDR2 is FYNNEI in the germline V gene. This CDR3 comprises 15 residues. The CDR3 sequence is CASRASPAAKNIQYF. The CDR3 bases are TGTGCCAGCAGAGCATCCCCCGCGGCCAAAAACATTCAGTACTTC. Together with reference TRBV2 and TRBJ2-4, the CDR3 gives the full variable domain: EPEVTQTPSHQVTQMGQEVILRCVPISNHLYFYWYRQILGQKVEFLVSFYNNEISEKSEIFDDQFSVERPDGSNFTLKIRSTKLEDSAMYFCASRASPAAKNIQYFGAGTRLSVL.

This sequence joins TRBV9 and TRBJ1-5; 7 positions match TRBD1. CDR3 length: 15 amino acids. The germline CDR1 and CDR2 sequences are SGDLS and YYNGEE. The junction had 5 bases not matched to a gene; V was cut back by 3 bases and J by 2 bases. CDR3 loop: CASSATTGGNQPQHF. CDR3 in DNA: TGTGCCAGCAGCGCCACAACAGGGGGCAATCAGCCCCAGCATTTT.

This clone was detected only a few times. The chain is built from TRBV30 and TRBJ2-5; 7 nucleotides line up with TRBD1. Germline values: CDR1 GTSNPN, CDR2 SVGIG (reference sequence). The CDR3 extends over 14 amino acids. Losses at the gene ends were 3 bases for V and 4 bases for J; bases not matched to a gene: 8. The CDR3 reads CAWSRQGQRETQYF. CDR3 nucleotides: TGTGCCTGGAGCAGACAGGGACAGCGAGAGACCCAGTACTTC.

This clone was seen a few times. The chain has TRBV30 and TRBJ1-6, with D possibly being TRBD1 (5 bases). The CDR3 has 17 amino acids. Trimming cost V 3 bases and J 0 bases, with 15 bases left between them. CDR1 GTSNPN and CDR2 SVGIG come from the germline V gene (reference sequence). In DNA form, the CDR3 reads TGTGCCTGGAGCCTCGGGGGTAGATCCTCCTATAATTCACCCCTCCACTTT. Protein product: CAWSLGGRSSYNSPLHF. The full variable domain, in which reference TRBV30 and TRBJ1-6 provide the parts outside the CDR3, is SQTIHQWPATLVQPVGSPLSLECTVEGTSNPNLYWYRQAAGRGLQLLFYSVGIGQISSEVPQNLSASRPQDRQFILSSKKLLLSDSGFYLCAWSLGGRSSYNSPLHFGNGTRLTVT.

V is TRBV6-5 and J is TRBJ1-2; TRBD1 is a possible D gene (5 bases). From germline, CDR1 is MNHEY and CDR2 SVGAGI. The CDR3 covers 13 residues. V lost 6 bases to trimming and J lost 4 bases, with 12 bases between them. DNA for the CDR3: TGTGCCAGCAGCCCCAGGGCCCTCTATGGCTACACCTTC. Its translation is CASSPRALYGYTF.